This T cell receptor (beta chain) was documented in a study of T cells in Graves' hyperthyroidism and ophthalmopathy. TCR beta CDR3 region amplification was performed from RNA transcripts. Researchers ran a first-round RT-PCR on the TCR CDR3 using the HTBI primer set. TCRdb re-derived calls from the multiplex PCR reads in MiXCR, one entry per CDR3 protein. The table records a few hundred thousand distinct CDR3 sequences, roughly 14% of them present only once. Graves' hyperthyroidism without ophthalmopathy progression within 18 months was termed stable. Exclusion of patients followed from uncontrolled infection, other autoimmune disease, pregnancy or lactation. The study's findings and limits: Most clonotypes expanded in thyroid above 0.001 were likewise present in blood.

This clonotype was recorded many times. Its antigen is still unknown. Trimming at V came to 5 bases and at J to 4 bases, leaving 4 bases not matched to a gene. The CDR3 consists of 14 residues. From germline, CDR1 is SGHTA and CDR2 FQGNSA. The source material was blood. The V gene is TRBV7-2, the J gene TRBJ2-5; TRBD1 aligns across 10 bases. The sequence was collected from a woman aged 25 to 39 with Graves' hyperthyroidism. The CDR3 DNA sequence: TGTGCCAGCAGCCCAGACAGGGGGCGAGAGACCCAGTACTTC. Amino acid sequence: CASSPDRGRETQYF.